The 29 T cell receptor beta chains below come from one sample, sequenced in a study of blood T cell repertoires in COVID-19 (TCRdb year 2020). To prepare the library, the immunoSEQ multiplex PCR assay was applied. TCRdb's version of the immuneACCESS table is confined to in-frame rearrangements and falls short of the full clone set. An unresolved V gene accounts for under half of the shortfall where checked; the remainder is of unknown origin. Here the sample has 85,000 to 100,000 clones; 75% to 85% occur a single time. Of the sample, approximately 24% is held by the ten largest clones. The specimen sequenced was peripheral blood. These receptors all stem from a human donor in a cohort sampled during active COVID-19.

V and J are TRBV15 and TRBJ2-2; D perhaps matches TRBD1 (6 bases). V was cut by 3 bases and J by 2 bases, with 16 bases left in between. This CDR3 has 17 amino acids. Germline CDR1 LNHNV, CDR2 YYDKDF (reference sequence). The CDR3: CATSRGLPGQNTGELFF. The CDR3 coding sequence is TGTGCCACCAGCAGGGGCTTACCGGGACAAAACACCGGGGAGCTGTTTTTT. Together with reference TRBV15 and TRBJ2-2, the CDR3 gives the full variable domain: DAMVIQNPRYQVTQFGKPVTLSCSQTLNHNVMYWYQQKSSQAPKLLFHYYDKDFNNEADTPDNFQSRRPNTSFCFLDIRSPGLGDTAMYLCATSRGLPGQNTGELFFGEGSRLTVL.

This chain uses TRBV7-9 with TRBJ2-5; D not resolved. The V end was cut by 0 bases, the J end by 2 bases, with 13 bases between. The CDR3 consists of 16 residues. The germline CDR1 and CDR2 sequences are SEHNR and FQNEAQ (reference sequence). CDR3 region: CASSLAVVLSQETQYF. DNA for the CDR3: TGTGCCAGCAGCTTAGCGGTGGTGTTGAGTCAAGAGACCCAGTACTTC. Full variable domain (missing parts from reference TRBV7-9 and TRBJ2-5): DTGVSQNPRHKITKRGQNVTFRCDPISEHNRLYWYRQTLGQGPEFLTYFQNEAQLEKSRLLSDRFSAERPKGSFSTLEIQRTEQGDSAMYLCASSLAVVLSQETQYFGPGTRLLVL.

V and J are TRBV7-6 and TRBJ2-7; 8 bases agree with TRBD1. Looked up from germline, CDR1 is SGHVS and CDR2 is FNYEAQ. This CDR3 comprises 15 residues. V lost 0 bases, J lost 0 bases, and 1 base stayed unmatched. The CDR3 here is CASSLAGTGSYEQYF. The CDR3 bases are TGTGCCAGCAGCTTAGCCGGGACAGGCTCCTACGAGCAGTACTTC.

This chain joins TRBV28 and TRBJ1-5; 9 nucleotides line up with TRBD1. The CDR3 runs 16 residues. Unmatched junction bases numbered 11, after V lost 4 bases and J lost 7 bases. Germline V CDR1 and CDR2: MDHEN, SYDVKM. The CDR3 sequence: CASSSPGGGTGQPQHF. The CDR3 DNA is TGTGCCAGCAGTTCCCCCGGGGGAGGGACAGGGCAGCCCCAGCATTTT.

This sequence joins TRBV18 and TRBJ2-7, with TRBD1 matching 8 bases. The CDR3 is 13 residues long. Trimming removed 6 bases from V and 2 bases from J; junction bases left unmatched: 3. From germline, CDR1 is KGHSH and CDR2 LQKENI. For the CDR3, the DNA is TGTGCCAGCTCCGGGACAGGAACCTACGAGCAGTACTTC. It specifies CASSGTGTYEQYF. Full variable domain (missing parts from reference TRBV18 and TRBJ2-7): NAGVMQNPRHLVRRRGQEARLRCSPMKGHSHVYWYRQLPEEGLKFMVYLQKENIIDESGMPKERFSAEFPKEGPSILRIQQVVRGDSAAYFCASSGTGTYEQYFGPGTRLTVT.

V and J are TRBV21-1 and TRBJ2-4; TRBD1 reflects the table's D call only, with no check against the DNA. TRBV21-1 is annotated as a pseudogene. The CDR3 extends over 15 amino acids. The CDR3 protein is CASSKRKGTKNIQYF. In nucleotides, the CDR3 is TGTGCCAGCAGCAAAAGGAAGGGGACCAAAAACATTCAGTACTTC.

This chain connects TRBV9 to TRBJ2-3; 8 nucleotides agree with TRBD2. Germline-derived CDR1 and CDR2 are SGDLS and YYNGEE. After removal of 3 bases from V and 0 bases from J, the junction contained 0 bases not matched to a gene. The CDR3 extends over 14 amino acids. The chain's CDR3 is CASSASGSTDTQYF. Written as DNA, the CDR3 is TGTGCCAGCAGCGCTAGCGGGAGCACAGATACGCAGTATTTT.

The chain links TRBV2 to TRBJ2-1; D ambiguous. Germline V gives CDR1 SNHLY, CDR2 FYNNEI. The CDR3 runs 14 residues. Trimming shortened V by 5 bases and J by 7 bases, and 15 bases separated the two germline ends. In DNA form, the CDR3 reads TGTGCCAGCAGTCTACGGGTGGATGGGAATGAGCAGTTCTTC. Translated, it gives CASSLRVDGNEQFF.

V gene TRBV28 combines with J gene TRBJ1-2; possible D gene TRBD1, 5 bases. Germline CDR1 reads MDHEN; CDR2 reads SYDVKM. This CDR3 contains 13 residues. Trimming took 8 bases from V and 6 from J, leaving 16 bases between them. As DNA, the CDR3 is TGTGCCAGCGGGTCGTTGCGGGGGGATGGCTACACCTTC. Residues: CASGSLRGDGYTF.

The J gene is TRBJ2-2, the V gene TRBV9; the match to TRBD2 covers 11 bases. The germline gives CDR1 SGDLS, CDR2 YYNGEE. V lost 0 bases, J lost 3 bases, and 7 bases stayed unmatched. The CDR3 spans 18 residues. CDR3 nucleotides: TGTGCCAGCAGCGTAGATGGTAGCGGGAGGGAATACACCGGGGAGCTGTTTTTT. As protein: CASSVDGSGREYTGELFF.

This rearrangement joins TRBV13 to TRBJ1-5, with 7 bases that match TRBD1. V shed 2 bases and J 3 bases; nucleotides not matched to a gene: 4. The CDR3 is 15 residues long. Per germline, CDR1 PRHDT and CDR2 FYEKMQ (reference sequence). CDR3 bases: TGTGCCAGCAGCTTATCGGGACAGCTCAATCAGCCCCAGCATTTT. It codes for CASSLSGQLNQPQHF.

This clone was counted between two and nine times. CDR3 DNA: TGTGCCACCAGTGATTTTTATGGGAGATCGGAATTCTATAGCAATCAGCCCCAGCATTTT. This gives the protein CATSDFYGRSEFYSNQPQHF. The chain joins TRBV24-1 to TRBJ1-5; D ambiguous. CDR3 length: 20 residues. Per germline, CDR1 KGHDR and CDR2 SFDVKD. The V gene lost 1 base and the J gene lost 0 bases, with 21 bases spanning the gap.

This clone turned up a few times. The chain couples TRBV30 to TRBJ2-3, with 10 bases that match TRBD1. The CDR3 is made up of 16 amino acids. V lost 2 bases, J lost 0 bases, and 5 bases stayed unmatched. Germline V gene lookup returns CDR1 GTSNPN and CDR2 SVGIG (reference sequence). The CDR3: CAWSLEGQGSTDTQYF. The CDR3 DNA reads as TGTGCCTGGAGTTTGGAGGGACAGGGGAGCACAGATACGCAGTATTTT.

This rearrangement joins TRBV7-3 to TRBJ1-1; 7 bases fit TRBD1. The CDR3 has 13 residues. The V gene end was trimmed by 5 bases and the J gene end by 3 bases; junction bases not matched to a gene: 3. Germline CDR1 SGHTA, CDR2 FQGTGA. The CDR3 loop reads CASSIQGYTEAFF. The CDR3 DNA follows: TGTGCCAGCAGCATACAGGGGTACACTGAAGCTTTCTTT.

This clone was seen more than once but under ten times. V usage is TRBV12-3 or TRBV12-4 and J usage is TRBJ2-7; D not certain. V lost 6 bases and J 6 bases, leaving 9 bases between the germline ends. This CDR3 comprises 11 residues. In DNA form, the CDR3 reads TGTGCCAGCAGCCAGTTCCTCGAGCAGTACTTC. Amino acid sequence: CASSQFLEQYF.

The V and J genes are TRBV27 and TRBJ2-7; 10 nucleotides align to TRBD2. Germline lookup yields CDR1 MNHEY and CDR2 SMNVEV (reference sequence). This CDR3 region has 15 residues. V lost 0 bases, J lost 3 bases, and 2 bases stayed unmatched. CDR3 nucleotides: TGTGCCAGCAGTTTATCAACTAGCGGGGTCTACGAGCAGTACTTC. This encodes CASSLSTSGVYEQYF.

V usage is TRBV11-3 and J usage is TRBJ2-1; 9 nucleotides agree with TRBD1. CDR1 and CDR2 from the germline V gene are SGHNT and YENEEA. This CDR3 region has 15 residues. J was trimmed by 3 bases and V by 4 bases; bases with no gene match: 4. The DNA of the CDR3 is TGTGCCAGCAGCTCGGGACAGGGAAGCTACAATGAGCAGTTCTTC. Amino acid sequence: CASSSGQGSYNEQFF.

V gene TRBV28 combines with J gene TRBJ2-3, with 11 bases identical to TRBD2. The CDR3 contains 14 residues. Trimming cost V 4 bases and J 3 bases; bases outside gene matches: 0. Germline values: CDR1 MDHEN, CDR2 SYDVKM. DNA of the CDR3: TGTGCCAGCAGTTCTAGCGGGAGGACAGATACGCAGTATTTT. The encoded protein is CASSSSGRTDTQYF.

As to this clone: The limits of the CDR3 on the DNA are not certain, so only TCRdb's listed CDR3 is given. The chain uses TRBV7-5 and TRBJ2-2; the table's D call of TRBD2 was not tested on the DNA. TRBV7-5 is shown as a pseudogene. The CDR3 has 13 residues if both end residues are counted. The CDR3 protein is CAVLYRCTGELFF.

This clone was recorded a few times. This rearrangement joins TRBV6-5 to TRBJ2-2; unclear D gene. The germline V gene has CDR1 MNHEY and CDR2 SVGAGI. CDR3 length: 14 amino acids. Trimming left V 6 bases short and J 2 bases short, with 10 bases between. The CDR3 region is CASRLTINTGELFF. DNA for the CDR3: TGTGCCAGCAGACTGACAATCAACACCGGGGAGCTGTTTTTT.

The V and J genes are TRBV21-1 and TRBJ2-2; the D call in the table, TRBD2, was not verified against the DNA. TRBV21-1 is noted as a pseudogene. This CDR3 contains 16 residues. CDR3 protein: CASSKRLAGEPGELFF. CDR3 in DNA: TGTGCCAGCAGCAAAAGGCTAGCGGGGGAACCCGGGGAGCTGTTTTTT.

The genes are TRBV27 and TRBJ2-5; perhaps TRBD1 as D (6 bases). The CDR3 runs to 17 residues. CDR1 MNHEY and CDR2 SMNVEV come from the germline V gene (reference sequence). Trimming took 5 bases from V and 5 from J, leaving 24 bases between them. CDR3 DNA: TGTGCCAGCAGTGCCGCCTCCGGGCCCGAGGGGGTGGAGACCCAGTACTTC. It yields the protein CASSAASGPEGVETQYF.

This chain connects TRBV3-1 (or the pseudogene TRBV3-2) to TRBJ2-7; no definite D call. Looked up from germline, CDR1 is LGHDT and CDR2 is YNNKEL (reference sequence). This CDR3 contains 17 residues. Trimming took off 0 bases at V and 2 bases at J, with 17 bases between the two ends. The CDR3 here is CASSQDKRGGWAYEQYF. CDR3 nucleotide sequence: TGTGCCAGCAGCCAAGATAAACGAGGCGGTTGGGCCTACGAGCAGTACTTC.

The V gene is TRBV19, the J gene TRBJ2-7; D call uncertain. In germline, CDR1 is LNHDA, CDR2 SQIVND (reference sequence). The V end was cut by 3 bases, the J end by 3 bases, with 12 bases between. The CDR3 has 14 residues. The CDR3 region has the DNA TGTGCCAGTAGTATTGCGAACCGAGACTACGAGCAGTACTTC. Its protein is CASSIANRDYEQYF.

There are a few counts of this clone. The J gene is TRBJ2-5, the V gene TRBV9, with D tentatively TRBD2 (5 bases). From germline, CDR1 is SGDLS and CDR2 YYNGEE. This CDR3 has 16 amino acids. Trimming removed 0 bases from V and 4 bases from J, with 16 bases in between. The CDR3 coding sequence is TGTGCCAGCAGCGTAGCTTACGGACTGGCGGGAGAGACCCAGTACTTC. Translation gives CASSVAYGLAGETQYF.

The chain carries TRBV4-3 and TRBJ2-1; maybe TRBD1 (6 bases). Germline CDR1 is LGHNA and CDR2 is YSLEER. V was shortened by 3 bases and J by 6 bases, with 15 bases between the two germline ends. The CDR3 sequence is 15 residues long. The CDR3 here is CASSQDSHPSNEQFF. The CDR3 DNA sequence: TGCGCCAGCAGCCAGGACAGCCATCCTAGCAATGAGCAGTTCTTC.

There are many counts of this clone. In DNA, the CDR3 is TGCGCCAGCAGCCCAGGAGGGCATGAAGCTTTCTTT. Amino acid sequence: CASSPGGHEAFF. This sequence joins TRBV4-1 and TRBJ1-1, with unresolved D. V was clipped by 4 bases and J by 7 bases, with 10 bases between them. The CDR3 runs 12 residues. Looked up from germline, CDR1 is MGHRA and CDR2 is YSYEKL.

J is TRBJ1-4 and V is TRBV15, with D perhaps TRBD1 (5 bases). Trimming took off 0 bases at V and 8 bases at J, with 10 bases between the two ends. The CDR3 is 14 amino acids. CDR1 LNHNV and CDR2 YYDKDF come from the germline V gene (reference sequence). The CDR3 loop is CATSRDREGEKLFF. DNA for the CDR3: TGTGCCACCAGCAGAGACAGGGAAGGGGAAAAACTGTTTTTT.

The J gene is TRBJ2-3, the V gene TRBV13, with D possibly TRBD2 on 5 matching bases. V was cut by 4 bases and J by 1 base, with 12 bases left in between. The germline CDR1 and CDR2 sequences are PRHDT and FYEKMQ (reference sequence). The CDR3 consists of 15 residues. Here the CDR3 reads CASSSRAEGTDTQYF. In DNA form, the CDR3 reads TGTGCCAGCAGCTCGAGAGCGGAGGGCACAGATACGCAGTATTTT. Complete variable domain (other parts from reference TRBV13 and TRBJ2-3): AAGVIQSPRHLIKEKRETATLKCYPIPRHDTVYWYQQGPGQDPQFLISFYEKMQSDKGSIPDRFSAQQFSDYHSELNMSSLELGDSALYFCASSSRAEGTDTQYFGPGTRLTVL.